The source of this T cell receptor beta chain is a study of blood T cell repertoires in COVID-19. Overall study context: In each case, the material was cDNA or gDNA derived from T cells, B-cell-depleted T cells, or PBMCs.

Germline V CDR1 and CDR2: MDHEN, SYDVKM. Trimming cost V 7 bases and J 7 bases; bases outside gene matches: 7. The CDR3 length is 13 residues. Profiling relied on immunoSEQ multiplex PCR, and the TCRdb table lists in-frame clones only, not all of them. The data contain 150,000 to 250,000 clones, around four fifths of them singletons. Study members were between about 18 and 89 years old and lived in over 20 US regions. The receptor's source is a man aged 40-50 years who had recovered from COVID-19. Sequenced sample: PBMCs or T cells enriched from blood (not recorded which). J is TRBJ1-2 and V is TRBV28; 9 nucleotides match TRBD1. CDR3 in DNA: TGTGCCAGCATTGGGACAGGGTCCCTTGGCTACACCTTC. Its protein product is CASIGTGSLGYTF.